These T cell receptor beta chains were read from a single sample in a study of identical twins. TCRdb reprocessed the 5' RACE reads via MiXCR and lists one record per CDR3 protein. The table shows a few hundred thousand distinct CDR3 sequences, with 6.5% to 8% occurring only once. These same data were also listed under a study on T cells expressing NK-cell markers.

The sequencing sample was made of CD8+ T cells sorted from blood. The receptors here all came from a woman between 18 and 29 years old in good health. Both conserved end residues are part of each CDR3. D genes are given only for firm matches. Not all rows give a size; the values are once, few, many and, for expanded clones, a class.

cdr3_aa | cdr3_nt | j_call | d_call | clone_size | v_call
CASSVDSSQNTEAFF | TGTGCCAGCAGCGTGGACAGCTCTCAGAACACTGAAGCTTTCTTT | TRBJ1-1 | - | - | TRBV5-6
CASSLQGENTEAFF | TGTGCCAGCAGTCTTCAAGGGGAGAACACTGAAGCTTTCTTT | TRBJ1-1 | - | - | TRBV27
CSVGDHLNQPQHF | TGCAGCGTTGGGGACCACCTAAATCAGCCCCAGCATTTT | TRBJ1-5 | - | many | TRBV29-1
CASSSPGEIRTDTQYF | TGTGCCAGCAGCTCCCCGGGGGAGATTAGGACAGATACGCAGTATTTT | TRBJ2-3 | - | few | TRBV3-1
CASSPGTTNEQFF | TGTGCCAGCAGCCCAGGGACCACCAATGAGCAGTTCTTC | TRBJ2-1 | - | - | TRBV9
CAARDRGAQETQYF | TGTGCCGCCCGGGACAGGGGGGCCCAAGAGACCCAGTACTTC | TRBJ2-5 | TRBD1 | - | TRBV6-1
CATSDYTGELFF | TGTGCCACCAGTGATTACACCGGGGAGCTGTTTTTT | TRBJ2-2 | - | many | TRBV24-1
CASSSYEETQYF | TGTGCCAGCAGCTCCTATGAGGAGACCCAGTACTTC | TRBJ2-5 | - | - | TRBV13
CASSLSPLNTGELFF | TGTGCCAGCAGCTTGTCTCCTCTAAACACCGGGGAGCTGTTTTTT | TRBJ2-2 | - | many | TRBV5-5
CASSQDSGVGDPYNEQFF | TGTGCCAGCAGCCAAGACAGTGGGGTAGGAGACCCCTACAATGAGCAGTTCTTC | TRBJ2-1 | - | - | TRBV4-2
CASSQSWQGLYNEQFF | TGTGCCAGCAGCCAATCGTGGCAGGGGCTCTACAATGAGCAGTTCTTC | TRBJ2-1 | - | many | TRBV16
CASSLGQASDTQYF | TGCGCCAGCAGCTTGGGGCAGGCCTCAGATACGCAGTATTTT | TRBJ2-3 | - | medium-sized | TRBV5-1
CASSQDRGTYEQYF | TGCGCCAGCAGCCAAGATCGGGGCACCTACGAGCAGTACTTC | TRBJ2-7 | - | many | TRBV4-3
CASSLTGVGNTQYF | TGTGCCAGCAGTTTAACAGGGGTGGGAAATACGCAGTATTTT | TRBJ2-3 | TRBD1 | - | TRBV27
CASSPTGLVKTQYF | TGCGCCAGCAGCCCCACTGGGCTAGTTAAGACCCAGTACTTC | TRBJ2-5 | - | - | TRBV4-3
CASRDLGQWNEQFF | TGTGCCAGCAGAGACCTGGGACAGTGGAACGAGCAGTTCTTC | TRBJ2-1 | TRBD1 | few | TRBV6-1
CASSDRRQRETQYF | TGTGCCAGCAGTGACCGGAGACAGCGAGAGACCCAGTACTTC | TRBJ2-5 | - | many | TRBV25-1
CSAPGPMNTEAFF | TGCAGTGCTCCGGGACCTATGAACACTGAAGCTTTCTTT | TRBJ1-1 | - | few | TRBV20-1
CASSQVLVPYEQYF | TGCGCCAGCAGCCAAGTGTTAGTTCCCTACGAGCAGTACTTC | TRBJ2-7 | - | - | TRBV4-1
CASSFGGGGEAEAFF | TGTGCCAGCAGTTTTGGAGGGGGGGGTGAGGCTGAAGCTTTCTTT | TRBJ1-1 | - | few | TRBV27
CAWQGLQGVQFF | TGTGCCTGGCAAGGCTTACAGGGTGTGCAGTTCTTC | TRBJ2-1 | - | - | TRBV30
CASSPDFPNTEAFF | TGCGCCAGCAGCCCTGACTTCCCGAACACTGAAGCTTTCTTT | TRBJ1-1 | - | many | TRBV5-1
CASSSNTFHHEQYF | TGTGCCAGCAGTTCGAATACTTTTCACCACGAGCAGTACTTC | TRBJ2-7 | - | - | TRBV27
CASSYPQGEGTEAFF | TGTGCCAGCAGTTACCCCCAGGGGGAAGGCACTGAAGCTTTCTTT | TRBJ1-1 | TRBD1 | - | TRBV6-5
CASSLEWGSGREAEQFF | TGTGCCAGCAGCTTGGAGTGGGGTAGCGGGAGGGAAGCTGAGCAGTTCTTC | TRBJ2-1 | TRBD2 | few | TRBV5-6
CSARERAYTDTQYF | TGCAGTGCTAGAGAACGGGCCTACACAGATACGCAGTATTTT | TRBJ2-3 | - | few | TRBV20-1
CSVELAGAAKNIQYF | TGCAGCGTTGAACTCGCCGGGGCAGCCAAAAACATTCAGTACTTC | TRBJ2-4 | - | many | TRBV29-1
CASSLNLGDPGNEQFF | TGTGCCAGCAGCTTAAATCTGGGCGATCCGGGGAATGAGCAGTTCTTC | TRBJ2-1 | - | - | TRBV13
CASWGGPFGYNEQFF | TGTGCCAGCTGGGGGGGGCCCTTCGGATACAATGAGCAGTTCTTC | TRBJ2-1 | - | few | TRBV7-6
CASSQEFGRLAASKNIQYF | TGCGCCAGCAGCCAAGAATTCGGGAGACTAGCGGCCTCCAAAAACATTCAGTACTTC | TRBJ2-4 | TRBD2 | - | TRBV4-3
CSARDPAAAAYEQYF | TGCAGTGCTAGAGACCCAGCCGCCGCGGCCTACGAGCAGTACTTC | TRBJ2-7 | - | - | TRBV20-1
CASSLVTNTEAFF | TGTGCCAGCAGCTTGGTGACGAACACTGAAGCTTTCTTT | TRBJ1-1 | - | many | TRBV7-9
CASSQGSGYTF | TGTGCCAGCAGCCAGGGAAGCGGCTACACCTTC | TRBJ1-2 | - | - | TRBV27
CSGSETFYNEQFF | TGCAGCGGTAGTGAAACCTTCTACAATGAGCAGTTCTTC | TRBJ2-1 | - | few | TRBV29-1
CASSPLAGGGQETQYF | TGTGCCAGCAGTCCTCTAGCGGGGGGCGGCCAAGAGACCCAGTACTTC | TRBJ2-5 | TRBD2 | few | TRBV3-1
CASSLMNHDAFF | TGTGCCAGCAGCCTCATGAACCATGATGCTTTCTTT | TRBJ1-1 | - | few | TRBV5-6
CASSLGESVYGYTF | TGTGCCAGCAGTTTGGGGGAATCGGTCTATGGCTACACCTTC | TRBJ1-2 | - | few | TRBV12-3/TRBV12-4
CASSPPEGRAADTQYF | TGTGCCAGCAGTCCCCCCGAGGGAAGGGCCGCGGATACGCAGTATTTT | TRBJ2-3 | - | many | TRBV12-3/TRBV12-4
CSVDGAGYTF | TGCAGCGTTGATGGGGCTGGCTACACCTTC | TRBJ1-2 | - | - | TRBV29-1
CASSLQGGTQYF | TGTGCCAGCAGTTTACAGGGCGGGACCCAGTACTTC | TRBJ2-5 | - | many | TRBV12-3/TRBV12-4
CASSDVGETQYF | TGTGCCAGCAGTGATGTGGGGGAGACCCAGTACTTC | TRBJ2-5 | - | many | TRBV25-1
CASTSVGPQHF | TGTGCCAGCACCTCAGTGGGGCCCCAGCATTTT | TRBJ1-5 | - | - | TRBV12-3/TRBV12-4
CSVRRDGYTF | TGCAGCGTCAGACGTGATGGCTACACCTTC | TRBJ1-2 | - | many | TRBV29-1
CASSPTGTAFNEQYF | TGTGCCAGCAGTCCTACCGGGACAGCCTTTAACGAGCAGTACTTC | TRBJ2-7 | TRBD1 | many | TRBV6-2/TRBV6-3
CSVEQGAVNTEAFF | TGCAGCGTAGAACAGGGGGCTGTGAACACTGAAGCTTTCTTT | TRBJ1-1 | TRBD1 | - | TRBV29-1
CASSRQAYNEQFF | TGTGCCAGCAGTCGACAGGCCTACAATGAGCAGTTCTTC | TRBJ2-1 | - | many | TRBV6-2/TRBV6-3
CASSYSIVTVYEQYF | TGTGCCAGCAGTTACTCGATCGTGACAGTGTACGAGCAGTACTTC | TRBJ2-7 | - | - | TRBV6-2/TRBV6-3